The rows below give T cell receptor beta chains drawn from one sample of a study of blood T cell repertoires in COVID-19. Only in-frame clones appear in the TCRdb table, and some are missing; sequencing was by immunoSEQ multiplex PCR. Of roughly 250,000 clones in the sample, roughly 88% were seen once. The sequenced sample consisted of peripheral blood. The receptor set was obtained from a human donor with COVID-19, enrolled during active disease. The donor label of this sample is uncertain. Each CDR3 is given with its conserved first and last residue. D genes are given only for firm matches. The size field is filled for only some rows; it gives once, few, many or a size class.

J gene: TRBJ2-2; V gene: TRBV15; D gene: NA; clone size: NA; CDR3 protein: CATSRGGSGRRGELFF; CDR3 DNA: TGTGCCACCAGCAGAGGGGGCTCCGGAAGGCGCGGGGAGCTGTTTTTT
J gene: TRBJ2-1; V gene: TRBV11-3; D gene: NA; clone size: NA; CDR3 protein: CASSSRGGYNEQFF; CDR3 DNA: TGTGCCAGCAGCTCTCGAGGAGGCTACAATGAGCAGTTCTTC
J gene: TRBJ1-1; V gene: TRBV6-5; D gene: TRBD1; clone size: NA; CDR3 protein: CASGRQGLNTEAFF; CDR3 DNA: TGTGCCAGCGGCCGACAGGGGCTGAACACTGAAGCTTTCTTT
J gene: TRBJ2-3; V gene: TRBV12-3/TRBV12-4; D gene: NA; clone size: NA; CDR3 protein: CASSFRDTQYF; CDR3 DNA: TGTGCCAGCAGTTTTCGAGATACGCAGTATTTT
J gene: TRBJ2-2; V gene: TRBV5-1; D gene: NA; clone size: few; CDR3 protein: CASSSSFPNTGELFF; CDR3 DNA: TGCGCCAGCAGCTCTTCGTTCCCGAACACCGGGGAGCTGTTTTTT
J gene: TRBJ1-6; V gene: TRBV2; D gene: NA; clone size: NA; CDR3 protein: CASSSGLDGYSPLHF; CDR3 DNA: TGTGCCAGCAGTAGTGGGCTTGATGGCTATTCACCCCTCCACTTT
J gene: TRBJ2-1; V gene: TRBV2; D gene: NA; clone size: NA; CDR3 protein: CASSVYGYNEQFF; CDR3 DNA: TGTGCCAGCAGTGTGTACGGCTACAATGAGCAGTTCTTC
J gene: TRBJ2-7; V gene: TRBV7-9; D gene: TRBD1; clone size: NA; CDR3 protein: CASSPGTGGSQYF; CDR3 DNA: TGTGCCAGCAGCCCCGGGACAGGGGGCTCGCAGTACTTC
J gene: TRBJ2-5; V gene: TRBV6-5; D gene: TRBD2; clone size: once; CDR3 protein: CASIVTSGTHVTQYF; CDR3 DNA: TGTGCCAGCATCGTGACTAGCGGGACCCATGTGACCCAGTACTTC
J gene: TRBJ1-5; V gene: TRBV4-1; D gene: TRBD1; clone size: NA; CDR3 protein: CASSQNRGRGLNQPQHF; CDR3 DNA: TGCGCCAGCAGCCAAAATCGGGGCAGGGGGCTGAATCAGCCCCAGCATTTT
J gene: TRBJ1-3; V gene: TRBV27; D gene: TRBD1; clone size: NA; CDR3 protein: CASSQQGTGNTIYF; CDR3 DNA: TGTGCCAGCAGTCAACAGGGGACTGGAAACACCATATATTTT
J gene: TRBJ2-1; V gene: TRBV18; D gene: NA; clone size: NA; CDR3 protein: CASSPPGIDEQFF; CDR3 DNA: TGTGCCAGCTCACCCCCGGGGATCGATGAGCAGTTCTTC
J gene: TRBJ2-3; V gene: TRBV6-5; D gene: NA; clone size: NA; CDR3 protein: CATQALSSTDTQYF; CDR3 DNA: TGTGCCACCCAGGCGCTGTCTAGCACAGATACGCAGTATTTT